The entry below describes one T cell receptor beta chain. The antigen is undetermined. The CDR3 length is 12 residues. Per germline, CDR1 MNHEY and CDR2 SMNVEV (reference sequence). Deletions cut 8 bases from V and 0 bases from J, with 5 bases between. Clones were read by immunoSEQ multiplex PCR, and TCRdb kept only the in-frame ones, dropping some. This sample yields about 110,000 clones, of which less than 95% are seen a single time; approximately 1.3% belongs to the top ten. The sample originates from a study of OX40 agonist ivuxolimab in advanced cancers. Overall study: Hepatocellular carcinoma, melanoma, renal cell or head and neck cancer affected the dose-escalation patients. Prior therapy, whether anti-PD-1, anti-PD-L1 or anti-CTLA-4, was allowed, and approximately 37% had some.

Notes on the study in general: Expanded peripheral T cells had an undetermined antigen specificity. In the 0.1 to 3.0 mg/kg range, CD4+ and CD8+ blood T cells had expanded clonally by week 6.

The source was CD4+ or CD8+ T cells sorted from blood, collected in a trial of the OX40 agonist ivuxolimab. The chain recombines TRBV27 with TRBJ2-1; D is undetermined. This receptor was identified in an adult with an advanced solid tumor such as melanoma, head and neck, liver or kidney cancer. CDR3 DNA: TGTGCCAGCGAGAGCTCCTACAATGAGCAGTTCTTC. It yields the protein CASESSYNEQFF.